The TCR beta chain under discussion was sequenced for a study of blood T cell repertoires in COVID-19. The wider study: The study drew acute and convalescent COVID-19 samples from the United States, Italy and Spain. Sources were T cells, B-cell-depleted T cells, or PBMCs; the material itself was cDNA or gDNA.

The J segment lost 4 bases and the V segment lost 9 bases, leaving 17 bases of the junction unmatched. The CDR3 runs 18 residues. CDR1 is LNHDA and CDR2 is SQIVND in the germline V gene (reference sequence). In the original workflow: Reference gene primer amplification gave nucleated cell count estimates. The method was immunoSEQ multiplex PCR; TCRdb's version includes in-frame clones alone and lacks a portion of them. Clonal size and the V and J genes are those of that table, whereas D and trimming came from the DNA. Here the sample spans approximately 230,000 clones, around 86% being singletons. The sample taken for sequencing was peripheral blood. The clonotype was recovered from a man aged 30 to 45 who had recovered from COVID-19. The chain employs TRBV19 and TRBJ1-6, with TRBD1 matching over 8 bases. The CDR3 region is CASHAGGLRLNYNSPLHF. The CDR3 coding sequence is TGTGCCAGCCACGCAGGGGGCCTCCGTCTAAATTATAATTCACCCCTCCACTTT.